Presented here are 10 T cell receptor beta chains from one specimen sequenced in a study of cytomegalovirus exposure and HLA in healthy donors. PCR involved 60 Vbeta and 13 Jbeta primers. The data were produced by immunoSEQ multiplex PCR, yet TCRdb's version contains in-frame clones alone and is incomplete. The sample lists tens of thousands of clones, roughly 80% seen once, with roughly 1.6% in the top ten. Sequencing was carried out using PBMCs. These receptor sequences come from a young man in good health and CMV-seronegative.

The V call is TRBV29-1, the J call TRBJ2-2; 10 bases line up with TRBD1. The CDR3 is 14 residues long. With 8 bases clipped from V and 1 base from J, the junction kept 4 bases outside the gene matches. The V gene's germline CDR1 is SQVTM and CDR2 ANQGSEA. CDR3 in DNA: TGCAGCTTCGGGGACAGGGGGAACACCGGGGAGCTGTTTTTT. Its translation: CSFGDRGNTGELFF.

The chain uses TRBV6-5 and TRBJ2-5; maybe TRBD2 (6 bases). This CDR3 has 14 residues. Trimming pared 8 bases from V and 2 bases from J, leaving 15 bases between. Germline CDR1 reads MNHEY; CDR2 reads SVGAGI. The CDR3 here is CASRGAAGQETQYF. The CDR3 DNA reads TGTGCCAGCCGCGGGGCAGCAGGACAAGAGACCCAGTACTTC.

The CDR3 loop is CASSLAGGLNYGYTF. CDR3 nucleotide sequence: TGTGCCAGCAGCTTGGCCGGGGGGTTAAACTATGGCTACACCTTC. V and J are TRBV5-5 and TRBJ1-2; a weak D match, TRBD1 (5 bases). The CDR3 has 15 amino acids. In germline, CDR1 is SGHKS, CDR2 YYEKEE (reference sequence). V was shortened by 0 bases and J by 2 bases, with 11 bases between the two germline ends.

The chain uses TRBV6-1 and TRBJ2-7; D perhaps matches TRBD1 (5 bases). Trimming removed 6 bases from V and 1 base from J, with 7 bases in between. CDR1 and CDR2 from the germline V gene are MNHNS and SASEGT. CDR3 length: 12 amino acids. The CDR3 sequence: CASRDISYEQYF. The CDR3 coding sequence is TGTGCCAGCAGGGACATTTCCTACGAGCAGTACTTC.

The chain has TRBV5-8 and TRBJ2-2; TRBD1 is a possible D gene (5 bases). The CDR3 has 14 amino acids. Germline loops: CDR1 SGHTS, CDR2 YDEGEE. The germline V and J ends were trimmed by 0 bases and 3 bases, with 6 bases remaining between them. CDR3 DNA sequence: TGTGCCAGCAGCTTGGGGGGCCACACCGGGGAGCTGTTTTTT. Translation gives CASSLGGHTGELFF.

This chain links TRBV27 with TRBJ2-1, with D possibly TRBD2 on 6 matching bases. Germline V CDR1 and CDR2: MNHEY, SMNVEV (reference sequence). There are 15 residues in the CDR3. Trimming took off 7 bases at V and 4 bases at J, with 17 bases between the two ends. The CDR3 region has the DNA TGTGCCAGCACCCTTAGCGGAGCCCCTTACAATGAGCAGTTCTTC. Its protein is CASTLSGAPYNEQFF.

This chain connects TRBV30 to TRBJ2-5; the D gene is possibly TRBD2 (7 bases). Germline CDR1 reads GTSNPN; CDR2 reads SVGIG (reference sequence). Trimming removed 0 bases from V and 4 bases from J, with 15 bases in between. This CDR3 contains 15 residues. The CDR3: CAWSVVRGGRETQYF. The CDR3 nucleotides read TGTGCCTGGAGTGTAGTCAGGGGCGGGAGAGAGACCCAGTACTTC.

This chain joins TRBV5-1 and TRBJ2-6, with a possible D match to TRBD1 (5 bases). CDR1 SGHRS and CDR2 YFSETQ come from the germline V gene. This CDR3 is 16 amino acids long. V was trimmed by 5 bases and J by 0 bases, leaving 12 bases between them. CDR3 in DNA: TGCGCCAGCAGGCAGGCAGGGATCTCTGGGGCCAACGTCCTGACTTTC. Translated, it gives CASRQAGISGANVLTF.

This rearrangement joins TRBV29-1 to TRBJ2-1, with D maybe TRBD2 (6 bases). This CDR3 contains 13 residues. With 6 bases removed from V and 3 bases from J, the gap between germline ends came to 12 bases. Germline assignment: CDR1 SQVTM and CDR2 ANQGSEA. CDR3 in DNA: TGCAGCGTCCGACCGGGGGACTACAATGAGCAGTTCTTC. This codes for CSVRPGDYNEQFF.

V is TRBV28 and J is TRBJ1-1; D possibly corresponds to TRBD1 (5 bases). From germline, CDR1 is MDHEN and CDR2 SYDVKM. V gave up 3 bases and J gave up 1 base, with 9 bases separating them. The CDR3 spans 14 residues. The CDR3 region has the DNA TGTGCCAGCAGTTTTTCAGGGCGGAACACTGAAGCTTTCTTT. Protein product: CASSFSGRNTEAFF. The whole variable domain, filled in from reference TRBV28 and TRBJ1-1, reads DVKVTQSSRYLVKRTGEKVFLECVQDMDHENMFWYRQDPGLGLRLIYFSYDVKMKEKGDIPEGYSVSREKKERFSLILESASTNQTSMYLCASSFSGRNTEAFFGQGTRLTVV.